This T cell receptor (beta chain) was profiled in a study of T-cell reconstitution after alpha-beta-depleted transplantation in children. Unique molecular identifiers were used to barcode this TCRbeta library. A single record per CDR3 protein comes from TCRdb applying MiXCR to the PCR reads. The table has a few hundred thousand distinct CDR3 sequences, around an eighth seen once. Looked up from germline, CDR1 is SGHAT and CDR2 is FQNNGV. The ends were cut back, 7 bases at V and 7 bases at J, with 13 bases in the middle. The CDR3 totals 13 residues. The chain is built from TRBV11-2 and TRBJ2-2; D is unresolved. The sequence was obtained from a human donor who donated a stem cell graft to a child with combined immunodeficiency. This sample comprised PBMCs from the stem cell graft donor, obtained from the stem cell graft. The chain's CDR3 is CASIPSHGGELFF. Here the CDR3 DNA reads TGTGCCAGCATCCCCTCCCACGGCGGGGAGCTGTTTTTT.